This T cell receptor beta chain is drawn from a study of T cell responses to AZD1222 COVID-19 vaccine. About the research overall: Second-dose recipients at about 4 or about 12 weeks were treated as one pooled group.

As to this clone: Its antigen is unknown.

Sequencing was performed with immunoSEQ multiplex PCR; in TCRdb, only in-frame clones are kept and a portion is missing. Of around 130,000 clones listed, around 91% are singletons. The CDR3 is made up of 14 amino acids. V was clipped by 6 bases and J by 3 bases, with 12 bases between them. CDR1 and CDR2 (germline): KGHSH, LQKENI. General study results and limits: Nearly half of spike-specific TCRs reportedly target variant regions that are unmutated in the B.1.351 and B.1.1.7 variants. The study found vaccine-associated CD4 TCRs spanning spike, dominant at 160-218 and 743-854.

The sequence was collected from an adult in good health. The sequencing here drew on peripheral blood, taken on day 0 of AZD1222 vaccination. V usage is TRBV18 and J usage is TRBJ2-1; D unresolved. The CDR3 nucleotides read TGTGCCAGCTCCCCCGTCAGGTTCTACAATGAGCAGTTCTTC. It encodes CASSPVRFYNEQFF.